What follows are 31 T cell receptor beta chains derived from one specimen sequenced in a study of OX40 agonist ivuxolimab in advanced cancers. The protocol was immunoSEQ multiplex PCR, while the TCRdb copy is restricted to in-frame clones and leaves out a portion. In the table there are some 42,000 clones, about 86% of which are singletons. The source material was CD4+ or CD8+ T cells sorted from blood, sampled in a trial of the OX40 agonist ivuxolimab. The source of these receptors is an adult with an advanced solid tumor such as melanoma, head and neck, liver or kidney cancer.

DNA of the CDR3: TGTGCCAGCAGCCAGACGATTCCGGGACAGGGGGCCTACAATGAGCAGTTCTTC. The encoded protein is CASSQTIPGQGAYNEQFF. V usage is TRBV4-2 and J usage is TRBJ2-1, with TRBD1 matching over 11 bases. The J segment lost 2 bases and the V segment lost 3 bases, leaving 9 bases of the junction unmatched. Germline CDR1 LGHNA, CDR2 YNFKEQ. The CDR3 spans 18 residues.

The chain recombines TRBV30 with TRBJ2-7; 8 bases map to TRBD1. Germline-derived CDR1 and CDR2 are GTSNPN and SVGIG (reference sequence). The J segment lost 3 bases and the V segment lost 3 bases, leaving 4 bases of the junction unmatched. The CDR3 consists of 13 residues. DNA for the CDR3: TGTGCCTGGAGACCAGGGGGCAGCTACGAGCAGTACTTC. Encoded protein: CAWRPGGSYEQYF.

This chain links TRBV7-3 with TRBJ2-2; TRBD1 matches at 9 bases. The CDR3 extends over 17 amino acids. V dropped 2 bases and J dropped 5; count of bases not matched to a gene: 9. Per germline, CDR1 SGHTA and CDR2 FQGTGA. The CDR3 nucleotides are TGTGCCAGCAGCTTAGGACCGGGACAGGGATTTACCGGGGAGCTGTTTTTT. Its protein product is CASSLGPGQGFTGELFF.

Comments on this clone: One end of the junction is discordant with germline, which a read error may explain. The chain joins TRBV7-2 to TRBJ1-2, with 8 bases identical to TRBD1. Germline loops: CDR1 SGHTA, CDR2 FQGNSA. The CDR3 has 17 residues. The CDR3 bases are TGTGCCAGCAGCTTAGTACCGGGACAGGTCAACAACTATGGCTACATCTTC. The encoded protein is CASSLVPGQVNNYGYIF.

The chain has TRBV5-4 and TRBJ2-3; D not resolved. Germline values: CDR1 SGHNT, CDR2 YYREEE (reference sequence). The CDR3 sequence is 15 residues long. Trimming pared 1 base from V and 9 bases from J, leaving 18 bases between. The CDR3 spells CASSLSSPALGTQYF. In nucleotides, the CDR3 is TGTGCCAGCAGCTTGAGTAGCCCCGCGTTGGGCACGCAGTATTTT.

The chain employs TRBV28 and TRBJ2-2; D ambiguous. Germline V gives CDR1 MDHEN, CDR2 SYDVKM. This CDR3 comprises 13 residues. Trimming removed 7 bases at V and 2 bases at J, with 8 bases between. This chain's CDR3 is CASKAPNTGELFF. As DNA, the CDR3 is TGTGCCAGCAAAGCCCCAAACACCGGGGAGCTGTTTTTT.

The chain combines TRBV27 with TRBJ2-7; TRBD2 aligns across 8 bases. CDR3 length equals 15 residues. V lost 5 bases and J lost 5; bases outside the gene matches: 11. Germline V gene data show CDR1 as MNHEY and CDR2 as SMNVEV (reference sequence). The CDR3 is CASSPTLSGGHEQYF. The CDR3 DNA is TGTGCCAGCAGTCCGACATTGAGCGGGGGTCACGAGCAGTACTTC.

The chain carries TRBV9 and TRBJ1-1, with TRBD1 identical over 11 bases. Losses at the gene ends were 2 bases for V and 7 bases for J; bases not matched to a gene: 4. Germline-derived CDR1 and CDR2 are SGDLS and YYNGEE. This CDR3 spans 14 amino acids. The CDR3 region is CASSVRGQGDEAFF. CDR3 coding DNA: TGTGCCAGCAGCGTCAGGGGACAGGGGGATGAAGCTTTCTTT.

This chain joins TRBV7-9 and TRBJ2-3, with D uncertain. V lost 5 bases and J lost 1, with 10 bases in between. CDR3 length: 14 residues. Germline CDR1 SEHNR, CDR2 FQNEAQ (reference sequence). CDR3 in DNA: TGTGCCAGCAGCCCCTCTGACGGCACAGATACGCAGTATTTT. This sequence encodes CASSPSDGTDTQYF.

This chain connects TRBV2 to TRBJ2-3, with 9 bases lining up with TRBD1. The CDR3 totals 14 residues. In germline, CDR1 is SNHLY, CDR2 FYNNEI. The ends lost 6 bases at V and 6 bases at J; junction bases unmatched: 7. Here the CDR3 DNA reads TGTGCCAGCAGCCCAGGGACAGGGTTTGATACGCAGTATTTT. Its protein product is CASSPGTGFDTQYF.

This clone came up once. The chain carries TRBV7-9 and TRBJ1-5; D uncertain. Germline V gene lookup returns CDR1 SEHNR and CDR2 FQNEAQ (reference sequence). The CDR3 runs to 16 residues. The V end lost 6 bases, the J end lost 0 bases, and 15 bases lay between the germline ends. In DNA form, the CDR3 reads TGTGCCAGCAGTTCAGGACTTGAGAATAGCAATCAGCCCCAGCATTTT. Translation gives CASSSGLENSNQPQHF.

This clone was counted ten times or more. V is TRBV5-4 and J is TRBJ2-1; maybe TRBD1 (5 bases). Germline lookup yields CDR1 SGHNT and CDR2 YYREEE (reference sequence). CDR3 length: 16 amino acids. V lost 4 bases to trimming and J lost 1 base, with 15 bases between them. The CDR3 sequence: CASSNADSLSYNEQFF. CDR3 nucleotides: TGTGCCAGCAGCAATGCAGACAGTCTTTCCTACAATGAGCAGTTCTTC.

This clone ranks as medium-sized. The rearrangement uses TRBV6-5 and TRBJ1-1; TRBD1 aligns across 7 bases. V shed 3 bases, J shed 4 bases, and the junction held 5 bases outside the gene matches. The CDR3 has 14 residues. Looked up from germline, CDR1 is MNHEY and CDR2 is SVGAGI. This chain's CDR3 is CASSYPGQSTEAFF. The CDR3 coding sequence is TGTGCCAGCAGTTATCCGGGACAGAGCACTGAAGCTTTCTTT.

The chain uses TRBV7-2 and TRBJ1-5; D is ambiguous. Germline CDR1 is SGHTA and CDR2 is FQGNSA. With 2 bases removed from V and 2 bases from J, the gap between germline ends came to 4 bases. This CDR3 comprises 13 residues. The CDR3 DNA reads TGTGCCAGCAGCTTAACGCGCAATCAGCCCCAGCATTTT. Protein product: CASSLTRNQPQHF.

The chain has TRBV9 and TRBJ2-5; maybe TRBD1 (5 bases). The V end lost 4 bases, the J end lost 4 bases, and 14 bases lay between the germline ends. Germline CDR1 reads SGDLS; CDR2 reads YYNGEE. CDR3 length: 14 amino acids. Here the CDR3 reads CASSRPQGGETQYF. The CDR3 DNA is TGTGCCAGCAGCCGACCTCAGGGTGGAGAGACCCAGTACTTC.

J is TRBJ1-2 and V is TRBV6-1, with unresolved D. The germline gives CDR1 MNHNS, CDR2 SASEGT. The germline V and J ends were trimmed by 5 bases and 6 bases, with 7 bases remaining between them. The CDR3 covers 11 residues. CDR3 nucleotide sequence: TGTGCCAGCAGTCAGATAAATGGCTACACCTTC. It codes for CASSQINGYTF.

As DNA, the CDR3 is TGCGCCAGCAGCTTGGGACACACCGGGTCCTACGAGCAGTACTTC. It is translated as CASSLGHTGSYEQYF. V is TRBV5-1 and J is TRBJ2-7; no clear D gene. The CDR3 sequence is 15 residues long. The V gene's germline CDR1 is SGHRS and CDR2 YFSETQ. V dropped 0 bases and J dropped 1 base, with 11 bases sitting between them.

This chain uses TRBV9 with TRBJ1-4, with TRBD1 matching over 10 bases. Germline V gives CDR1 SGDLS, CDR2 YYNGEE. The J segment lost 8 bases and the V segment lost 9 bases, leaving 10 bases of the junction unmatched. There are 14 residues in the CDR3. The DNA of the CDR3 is TGTGCCAAGGGGTCGACAGGGGGCGAAGAAAAACTGTTTTTT. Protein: CAKGSTGGEEKLFF.

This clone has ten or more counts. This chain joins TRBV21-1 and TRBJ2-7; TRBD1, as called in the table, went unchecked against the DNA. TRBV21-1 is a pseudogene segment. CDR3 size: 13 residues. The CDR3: CASILGQGCEQYV. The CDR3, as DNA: TGTGCCAGCATTTTAGGGCAGGGATGCGAGCAGTACGTC.

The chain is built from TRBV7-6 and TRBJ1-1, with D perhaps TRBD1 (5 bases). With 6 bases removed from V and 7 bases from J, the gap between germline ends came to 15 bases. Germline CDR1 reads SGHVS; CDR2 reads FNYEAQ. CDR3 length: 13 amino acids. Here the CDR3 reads CASSWGGENEAFF. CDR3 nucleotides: TGTGCCAGCAGTTGGGGAGGGGAGAATGAAGCTTTCTTT.

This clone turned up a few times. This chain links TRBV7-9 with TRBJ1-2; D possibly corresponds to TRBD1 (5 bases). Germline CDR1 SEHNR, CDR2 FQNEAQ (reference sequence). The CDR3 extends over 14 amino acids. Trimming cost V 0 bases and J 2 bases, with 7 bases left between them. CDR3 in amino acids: CASSLAGENYGYTF. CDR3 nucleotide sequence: TGTGCCAGCAGCTTAGCAGGGGAGAACTATGGCTACACCTTC. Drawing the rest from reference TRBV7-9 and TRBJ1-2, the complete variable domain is DTGVSQNPRHKITKRGQNVTFRCDPISEHNRLYWYRQTLGQGPEFLTYFQNEAQLEKSRLLSDRFSAERPKGSFSTLEIQRTEQGDSAMYLCASSLAGENYGYTFGSGTRLTVV.

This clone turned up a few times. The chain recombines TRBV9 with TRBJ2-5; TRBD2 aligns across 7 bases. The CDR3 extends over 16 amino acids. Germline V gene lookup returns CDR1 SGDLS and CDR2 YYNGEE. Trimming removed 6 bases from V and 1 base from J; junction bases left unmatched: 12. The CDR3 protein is CASNSLASGLQETQYF. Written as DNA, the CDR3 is TGTGCCAGCAACTCTCTGGCTAGCGGACTCCAAGAGACCCAGTACTTC.

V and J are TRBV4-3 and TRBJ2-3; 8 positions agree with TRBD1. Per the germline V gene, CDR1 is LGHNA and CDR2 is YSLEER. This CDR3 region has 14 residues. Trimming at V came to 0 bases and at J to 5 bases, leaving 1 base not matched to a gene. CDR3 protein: CASSQDRGLDTQYF. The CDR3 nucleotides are TGCGCCAGCAGCCAAGACAGGGGGCTAGATACGCAGTATTTT.

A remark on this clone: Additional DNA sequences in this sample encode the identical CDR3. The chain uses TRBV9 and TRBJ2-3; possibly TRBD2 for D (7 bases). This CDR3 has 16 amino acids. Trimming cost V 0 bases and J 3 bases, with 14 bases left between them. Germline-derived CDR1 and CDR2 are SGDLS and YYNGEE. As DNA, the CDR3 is TGTGCCAGCAGCGTAGCTAGAGAGGGGGGGACAGATACGCAGTATTTT. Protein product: CASSVAREGGTDTQYF.

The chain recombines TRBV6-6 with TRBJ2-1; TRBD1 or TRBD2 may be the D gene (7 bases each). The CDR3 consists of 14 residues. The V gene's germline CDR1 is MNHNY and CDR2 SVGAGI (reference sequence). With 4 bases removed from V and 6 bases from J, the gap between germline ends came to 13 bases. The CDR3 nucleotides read TGTGCCAGCAGTTCAGGGGGGGCTGCCAATGAGCAGTTCTTC. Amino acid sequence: CASSSGGAANEQFF.

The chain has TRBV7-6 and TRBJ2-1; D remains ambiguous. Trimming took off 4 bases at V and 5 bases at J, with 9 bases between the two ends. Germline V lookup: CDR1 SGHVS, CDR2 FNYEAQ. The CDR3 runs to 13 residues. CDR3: CASSWVVNNEQFF. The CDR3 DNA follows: TGTGCCAGCAGCTGGGTCGTGAACAATGAGCAGTTCTTC. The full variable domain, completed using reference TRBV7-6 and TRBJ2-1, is GAGVSQSPRYKVTKRGQDVALRCDPISGHVSLYWYRQALGQGPEFLTYFNYEAQQDKSGLPNDRFSAERPEGSISTLTIQRTEQRDSAMYRCASSWVVNNEQFFGPGTRLTVL.

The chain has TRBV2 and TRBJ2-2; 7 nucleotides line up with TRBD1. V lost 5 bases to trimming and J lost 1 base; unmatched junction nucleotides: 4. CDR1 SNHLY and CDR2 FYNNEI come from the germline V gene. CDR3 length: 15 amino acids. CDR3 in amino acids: CASSQGQMNTGELFF. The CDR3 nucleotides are TGTGCCAGCAGTCAGGGACAGATGAACACCGGGGAGCTGTTTTTT. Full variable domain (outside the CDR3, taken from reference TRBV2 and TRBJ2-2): EPEVTQTPSHQVTQMGQEVILRCVPISNHLYFYWYRQILGQKVEFLVSFYNNEISEKSEIFDDQFSVERPDGSNFTLKIRSTKLEDSAMYFCASSQGQMNTGELFFGEGSRLTVL.

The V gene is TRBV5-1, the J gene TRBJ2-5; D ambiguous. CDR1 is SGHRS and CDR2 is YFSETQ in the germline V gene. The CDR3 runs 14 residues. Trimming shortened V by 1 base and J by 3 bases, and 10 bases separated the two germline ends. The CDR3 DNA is TGCGCCAGCAGCTTGAGGGCCCCGAAAGAGACCCAGTACTTC. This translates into CASSLRAPKETQYF.

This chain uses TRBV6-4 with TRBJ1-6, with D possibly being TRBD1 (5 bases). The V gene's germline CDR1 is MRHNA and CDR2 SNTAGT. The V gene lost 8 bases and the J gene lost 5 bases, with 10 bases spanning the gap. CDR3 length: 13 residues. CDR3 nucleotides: TGTGCCAGCGGGGAGGGGAATAATTCACCCCTCCACTTT. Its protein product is CASGEGNNSPLHF.

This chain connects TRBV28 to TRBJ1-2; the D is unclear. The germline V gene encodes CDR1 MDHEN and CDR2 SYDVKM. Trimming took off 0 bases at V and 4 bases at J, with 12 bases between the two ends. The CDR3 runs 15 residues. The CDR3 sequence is CASSLWEDRGYGYTF. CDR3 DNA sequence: TGTGCCAGCAGTTTATGGGAGGACCGAGGCTATGGCTACACCTTC.

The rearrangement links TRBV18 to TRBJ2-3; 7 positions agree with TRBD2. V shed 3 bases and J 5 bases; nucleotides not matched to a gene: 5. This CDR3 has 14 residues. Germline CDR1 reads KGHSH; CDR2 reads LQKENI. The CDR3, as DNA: TGTGCCAGCTCACCCGGGGGAGGGGAAGATACGCAGTATTTT. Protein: CASSPGGGEDTQYF.